This T cell receptor beta chain was profiled in a study of technical replicates of blood from several donors. There are 11 residues in the CDR3. V was trimmed by 3 bases and J by 8 bases, leaving 7 bases between them. Germline lookup yields CDR1 KGHSH and CDR2 LQKENI. The table came from immunoSEQ multiplex PCR; TCRdb's copy has only in-frame clones and leaves some out. Altogether about 70,000 clones are present, roughly 92% being singletons, with the ten largest covering roughly 0.4%. The TCR originated in a human donor in good health. Sequenced material: T cells isolated from PBMCs. V gene TRBV18 combines with J gene TRBJ1-1, with D perhaps matching TRBD1 (6 bases). Here the CDR3 DNA reads TGTGCCAGCTCACCCGGGACAGAAGCTTTCTTT. It codes for CASSPGTEAFF.